The 5 T cell receptor beta chains below were found in one sample sequenced in a study of CD8 T cells in Susac syndrome. When the RNA was reverse transcribed, random hexamers were used with an input of roughly 0.45 to 1 ug. TCRdb called the immunoSEQ multiplex PCR reads again in MiXCR, with one record for every CDR3 protein. Of approximately 80,000 distinct CDR3 sequences in the sample, approximately 94% were seen once. The source material was CD8+ T cells from PBMCs. Receptors were obtained from a human donor with Susac syndrome.

This chain links TRBV20-1 with TRBJ2-3; TRBD2 aligns across 15 bases. V shed 6 bases, J shed 2 bases, and the junction held 9 bases outside the gene matches. Germline V lookup: CDR1 DFQATT, CDR2 SNEGSKA (reference sequence). This CDR3 is 17 amino acids long. The CDR3 region has the DNA TGCAGTGCGAAGGGACTAGCGGGGGGTCCGATCACAGATACGCAGTATTTT. Its translation: CSAKGLAGGPITDTQYF.

This clonotype occurred once. The chain is built from TRBV24-1 and TRBJ2-1; tentative D call: TRBD1 (5 bases). The CDR3 spans 13 residues. The ends were cut back, 9 bases at V and 4 bases at J, with 12 bases in the middle. Germline loops: CDR1 KGHDR, CDR2 SFDVKD. The CDR3 sequence: CATGAGVYNEQFF. The DNA for the CDR3 is TGTGCCACCGGGGCAGGAGTATACAATGAGCAGTTCTTC.

This chain connects TRBV12-3 or TRBV12-4 to TRBJ2-5; D possibly corresponds to TRBD2 (5 bases). The CDR3 extends over 14 amino acids. V was cut by 6 bases and J by 0 bases, with 11 bases left in between. Here the CDR3 DNA reads TGTGCCAGCAGCCAAAGAGGGTACCAAGAGACCCAGTACTTC. Protein sequence: CASSQRGYQETQYF.

This chain joins TRBV10-3 and TRBJ2-1; no clear D. This CDR3 is built from 11 residues. Germline loops: CDR1 ENHRY, CDR2 SYGVKD. V was shortened by 4 bases and J by 9 bases, with 7 bases between the two germline ends. CDR3 amino acids: CAISGGTEQFF. The CDR3 nucleotides are TGTGCCATCAGTGGGGGAACTGAGCAGTTCTTC.

V is TRBV4-1 and J is TRBJ2-5; TRBD2 matches 7 bases. Germline V CDR1 and CDR2: MGHRA, YSYEKL. Trimming took 1 base from V and 5 from J; bases not matched to a gene: 1. This CDR3 region has 13 residues. The CDR3 nucleotides read TGCGCCAGCAGCCAAGGGGAGGGGGAGACCCAGTACTTC. Translation: CASSQGEGETQYF.